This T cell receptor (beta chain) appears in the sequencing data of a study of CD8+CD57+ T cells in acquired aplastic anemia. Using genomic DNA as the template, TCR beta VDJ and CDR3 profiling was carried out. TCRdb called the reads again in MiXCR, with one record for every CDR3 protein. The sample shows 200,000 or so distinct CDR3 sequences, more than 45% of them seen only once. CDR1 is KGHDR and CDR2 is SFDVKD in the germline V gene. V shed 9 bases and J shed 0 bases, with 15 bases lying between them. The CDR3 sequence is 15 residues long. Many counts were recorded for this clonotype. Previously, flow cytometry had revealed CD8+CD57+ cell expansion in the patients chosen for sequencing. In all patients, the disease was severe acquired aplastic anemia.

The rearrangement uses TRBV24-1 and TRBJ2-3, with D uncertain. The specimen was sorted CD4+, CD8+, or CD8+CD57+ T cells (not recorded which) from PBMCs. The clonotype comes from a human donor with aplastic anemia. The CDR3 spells CATSITGPSTDTQYF. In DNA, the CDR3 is TGTGCCACCTCCATAACGGGCCCTAGCACAGATACGCAGTATTTT.